These 23 T cell receptor beta chains share one sample of origin, sequenced in a study of blood T cell repertoires in COVID-19. The data were produced by immunoSEQ multiplex PCR, yet TCRdb's version contains in-frame clones alone and is incomplete. The sample includes 68,000 or so clones, roughly 90% seen only once; the top ten take roughly 2.6%. Sequenced: peripheral blood. Receptor source: a man between 65 and 79 years old with active or convalescent COVID-19.

CDR3 DNA: TGTGCCAGCAGCCCTCACAGGGGTAGTTCACCCCTCCACTTT. This gives the protein CASSPHRGSSPLHF. The V call is TRBV9, the J call TRBJ1-6; 7 nucleotides line up with TRBD1. The V segment lost 4 bases and the J segment 9 bases; nucleotides outside the gene matches: 7. The V gene's germline CDR1 is SGDLS and CDR2 YYNGEE. CDR3 length equals 14 residues.

The V and J genes are TRBV28 and TRBJ1-5; TRBD1 matches 9 bases. Germline V gives CDR1 MDHEN, CDR2 SYDVKM. J was trimmed by 6 bases and V by 6 bases; bases with no gene match: 6. The CDR3 totals 14 residues. CDR3 sequence: CASSPGTGFQPQHF. CDR3 in DNA: TGTGCCAGCAGCCCCGGGACAGGGTTTCAGCCCCAGCATTTT.

CDR3 protein: CAWTEGQLSDTQYF. CDR3 coding DNA: TGTGCCTGGACAGAGGGACAACTGTCGGATACGCAGTATTTT. The V and J genes are TRBV30 and TRBJ2-3, with TRBD1 as a possible D gene (6 bases). The germline V and J ends were trimmed by 4 bases and 6 bases, with 17 bases remaining between them. This CDR3 has 14 amino acids. Germline loops: CDR1 GTSNPN, CDR2 SVGIG (reference sequence).

The genes are TRBV5-1 and TRBJ1-2; D may be TRBD1 (6 bases). Trimming cost V 0 bases and J 8 bases, with 11 bases left between them. Germline V gene lookup returns CDR1 SGHRS and CDR2 YFSETQ. The CDR3 has 13 residues. CDR3 coding DNA: TGCGCCAGCAGCTTGGGACAGGACGAGGGCTACACCTTC. It codes for CASSLGQDEGYTF.

The chain employs TRBV4-1 and TRBJ2-5; D unresolved. The CDR3 has 14 residues. The germline CDR1 and CDR2 sequences are MGHRA and YSYEKL. V lost 0 bases and J lost 2, with 7 bases in between. CDR3 bases: TGCGCCAGCAGCCAAGATTCAACACAAGAGACCCAGTACTTC. Residues: CASSQDSTQETQYF.

The chain recombines TRBV2 with TRBJ1-4; 12 positions agree with TRBD1. This CDR3 comprises 14 residues. From germline, CDR1 is SNHLY and CDR2 FYNNEI. V was pared by 7 bases and J by 8 bases, with 5 bases of the junction left unmatched. The CDR3 region has the DNA TGTGCCAGCACTGGGACAGGGGGCCGGGAAAAACTGTTTTTT. Protein sequence: CASTGTGGREKLFF.

The CDR3 reads CASSQEMTRSGDGYTF. As DNA, the CDR3 is TGCGCCAGCAGCCAAGAAATGACTCGATCAGGGGATGGCTACACCTTC. This chain connects TRBV4-1 to TRBJ1-2, with D possibly TRBD1 on 6 matching bases. Trimming cost V 0 bases and J 6 bases, with 17 bases left between them. The CDR3 runs to 16 residues. Looked up from germline, CDR1 is MGHRA and CDR2 is YSYEKL.

J is TRBJ2-7 and V is TRBV7-6; 15 nucleotides agree with TRBD2. The V gene end was trimmed by 5 bases and the J gene end by 0 bases; junction bases not matched to a gene: 11. The CDR3 sequence is 19 residues long. Germline lookup yields CDR1 SGHVS and CDR2 FNYEAQ. In DNA form, the CDR3 reads TGTGCCAGCAGCCTCTCAACCGGGACTAGCGGGGGGAGCTCCTACGAGCAGTACTTC. This sequence encodes CASSLSTGTSGGSSYEQYF.

V usage is TRBV30 and J usage is TRBJ2-3; D uncertain. V lost 0 bases and J 15 bases, leaving 19 bases between the germline ends. Germline V gives CDR1 GTSNPN, CDR2 SVGIG (reference sequence). The CDR3 has 13 residues. The CDR3 DNA reads TGTGCCTGGAGTGTACTCGGAGCAGTCGAGCGTTATTTT. As protein: CAWSVLGAVERYF.

The chain has TRBV30 and TRBJ2-4; 9 bases map to TRBD1. V lost 4 bases and J lost 7; bases outside the gene matches: 11. This CDR3 has 15 residues. Germline CDR1 is GTSNPN and CDR2 is SVGIG (reference sequence). The CDR3 coding sequence is TGTGCCTGGAATCCAGGGGACAGGGAAAGTAACATTCAGTACTTC. Protein: CAWNPGDRESNIQYF.

The chain carries TRBV2 and TRBJ2-7; 11 nucleotides line up with TRBD2. Per the germline V gene, CDR1 is SNHLY and CDR2 is FYNNEI. The CDR3 totals 13 residues. The trim removed 7 bases at V and 3 bases at J, leaving 2 bases unmatched. The CDR3 is CASMTSGNYEQYF. In DNA, the CDR3 is TGTGCCAGCATGACTAGCGGGAACTACGAGCAGTACTTC.

The J gene is TRBJ2-1, the V gene TRBV25-1; weak D call: TRBD2 (5 bases). The germline V gene has CDR1 MGHDK and CDR2 SYGVNS. V lost 5 bases, J lost 10 bases, and 18 bases lay in between. The CDR3 runs 14 residues. The CDR3 loop is CASSRPQWENEQFF. Here the CDR3 DNA reads TGTGCCAGCAGTAGACCCCAATGGGAGAACGAGCAGTTCTTC.

The chain couples TRBV2 to TRBJ2-7; 9 nucleotides line up with TRBD1. CDR3 length equals 14 residues. Per germline, CDR1 SNHLY and CDR2 FYNNEI. V was pared by 7 bases and J by 2 bases, with 6 bases of the junction left unmatched. The CDR3 bases are TGTGCCAGCACAGTGGGACAGGGCACCTACGAGCAGTACTTC. As protein: CASTVGQGTYEQYF.

The chain links TRBV19 to TRBJ1-3, with a possible D match to TRBD1 (5 bases). V lost 5 bases to trimming and J lost 0 bases, with 11 bases between them. Germline CDR1 and CDR2: LNHDA and SQIVND (reference sequence). This CDR3 region has 15 residues. CDR3 loop: CASSSGISSGNTIYF. The CDR3 nucleotides read TGTGCCAGTAGTTCAGGGATCAGCTCTGGAAACACCATATATTTT.

The gene calls are TRBV5-6 and TRBJ2-2; unclear D gene. CDR3 length: 15 residues. The germline gives CDR1 SGHDT, CDR2 YYEEEE. V shed 2 bases and J shed 2 bases, with 10 bases lying between them. CDR3 protein: CASSLYTFNTGELFF. The CDR3 nucleotides read TGTGCCAGCAGCTTATACACCTTTAACACCGGGGAGCTGTTTTTT.

The V and J genes are TRBV7-8 and TRBJ2-5, with TRBD1 identical over 7 bases. Trimming took 8 bases from V and 5 from J; bases not matched to a gene: 11. The CDR3 is made up of 14 amino acids. Germline CDR1 SGHVS, CDR2 FQNEAQ. This CDR3 reads CASSLTGAQETQYF. The CDR3 region has the DNA TGTGCCAGCTCCCTCACAGGGGCGCAGGAGACCCAGTACTTC. Full variable domain (outside the CDR3, taken from reference TRBV7-8 and TRBJ2-5): GAGVSQSPRYKVAKRGQDVALRCDPISGHVSLFWYQQALGQGPEFLTYFQNEAQLDKSGLPSDRFFAERPEGSVSTLKIQRTQQEDSAVYLCASSLTGAQETQYFGPGTRLLVL.

This chain's CDR3 is CASRETSRETQYF. The CDR3 DNA sequence: TGTGCCAGTAGGGAGACTAGCAGAGAGACCCAGTACTTC. This chain links TRBV19 with TRBJ2-5, with 7 bases matching TRBD2. After removal of 6 bases from V and 4 bases from J, the junction contained 5 bases not matched to a gene. The germline CDR1 and CDR2 sequences are LNHDA and SQIVND (reference sequence). The CDR3 is made up of 13 amino acids.

The chain has TRBV5-8 and TRBJ1-2; unclear D gene. The CDR3 is 15 residues long. Deletions cut 1 base from V and 0 bases from J, with 10 bases between. CDR1 is SGHTS, CDR2 YDEGEE, per germline. The CDR3 here is CASSLSGLANYGYTF. In nucleotides, the CDR3 is TGTGCCAGCAGCTTGTCCGGCCTAGCTAACTATGGCTACACCTTC.

The CDR3 sequence is CASSLPGLAGAPYEQYF. CDR3 coding DNA: TGTGCCAGCAGTTTACCGGGACTAGCGGGAGCCCCCTACGAGCAGTACTTC. This rearrangement joins TRBV28 to TRBJ2-7; TRBD2 matches at 14 bases. The CDR3 spans 17 residues. Unmatched junction bases numbered 5, after V lost 2 bases and J lost 2 bases. Germline values: CDR1 MDHEN, CDR2 SYDVKM.

CDR3 DNA: TGTGCCTGGAGTTCGCGGGGGGGCCCTAACTATGGCTACACCTTC. Its translation is CAWSSRGGPNYGYTF. The chain links TRBV30 to TRBJ1-2; D is perhaps TRBD1 (6 bases). Germline values: CDR1 GTSNPN, CDR2 SVGIG (reference sequence). Trimming removed 2 bases from V and 0 bases from J, with 13 bases in between. This CDR3 is 15 amino acids long.

This rearrangement joins TRBV30 to TRBJ1-1, with D perhaps TRBD1 (5 bases). CDR3 size: 12 residues. V was clipped by 8 bases and J by 0 bases, with 10 bases between them. The germline V gene has CDR1 GTSNPN and CDR2 SVGIG (reference sequence). The CDR3 here is CAQGSLNTEAFF. CDR3 sequence (DNA): TGTGCCCAGGGTTCCCTGAACACTGAAGCTTTCTTT.

The chain links TRBV5-4 to TRBJ2-3, with TRBD2 matching over 10 bases. Germline-derived CDR1 and CDR2 are SGHNT and YYREEE (reference sequence). Germline trimming cut 3 bases from V and 1 base from J; bases unmatched to any gene: 2. The CDR3 loop spans 15 amino acids. The CDR3 sequence is CASSSGTSGTDTQYF. For the CDR3, the DNA is TGTGCCAGCAGCTCAGGGACTAGCGGCACAGATACGCAGTATTTT. The complete variable domain, with remaining parts taken from reference TRBV5-4 and TRBJ2-3, reads ETGVTQSPTHLIKTRGQQVTLRCSSQSGHNTVSWYQQALGQGPQFIFQYYREEENGRGNFPPRFSGLQFPNYSSELNVNALELDDSALYLCASSSGTSGTDTQYFGPGTRLTVL.

The V call is TRBV6-5, the J call TRBJ1-1, with D possibly being TRBD1 (6 bases). V shed 7 bases and J shed 3 bases, with 18 bases lying between them. This CDR3 region has 15 residues. CDR1 MNHEY and CDR2 SVGAGI come from the germline V gene. In DNA, the CDR3 is TGTGCCAGCATCCCCCTTGGGGGGGCGCACACTGAAGCTTTCTTT. Amino acid sequence: CASIPLGGAHTEAFF.